This note documents a single T cell receptor beta chain sequence. The antigen remains undetermined. This sample was included in a study of identical twins. Study findings and constraints: Abundant beta clonotypes from cord blood bore fewer insertions; memory repertoires lacked this pattern.

Germline V gene data show CDR1 as DFQATT and CDR2 as SNEGSKA (reference sequence). This CDR3 has 13 residues. Trimming removed 6 bases from V and 4 bases from J, with 12 bases in between. MiXCR, applied by TCRdb to the 5' RACE reads, yields one record per CDR3 protein. The data hold 400,000 to 550,000 distinct CDR3 sequences, with around 20% observed a single time. These data also formed part of another study, on T cells expressing NK-cell markers. Per that paper: Dominant NKG2C+ clonotypes were found to form roughly 1.0-7.0% of CD8+ T cells in a handful of donors.

The receptor's source is a woman under 30 in good health. Sequenced: CD4+ T cells sorted from blood. The chain joins TRBV20-1 to TRBJ2-2; D possibly corresponds to TRBD2 (6 bases). In DNA form, the CDR3 reads TGCAGTGCGATTAGACTAGGCACCGGGGAGCTGTTTTTT. Its translation: CSAIRLGTGELFF.